This T cell receptor (beta chain) was identified in a study of T cells in Graves' hyperthyroidism and ophthalmopathy. Study-wide results and caveats: Stable hyperthyroidism was separated from ophthalmopathy by a model based on 13 V-J features.

Only a few counts were recorded for this clonotype. Its target is not known. V shed 1 base and J shed 3 bases, with 6 bases lying between them. CDR1 is LNHDA, CDR2 SQIVND, per germline (reference sequence). There are 14 residues in the CDR3. RNA transcripts were the template for amplifying TCR beta CDR3 regions. The TCR CDR3 first-round RT-PCR relied on the HTBI primer set. TCRdb re-called the multiplex PCR reads with MiXCR, one entry per CDR3 protein. The table shows almost 500,000 distinct CDR3 sequences, with 22% occurring only once. PBMCs were sourced from less than 12 ml fresh peripheral blood. The chain links TRBV19 to TRBJ2-2; weak D call: TRBD1 (5 bases). Sequencing used blood. The source is a woman aged 70-85 years with Graves' ophthalmopathy. The CDR3 DNA reads as TGTGCCAGTAGTATAGGCAGGGACACCGGGGAGCTGTTTTTT. Translating gives CASSIGRDTGELFF. The full variable domain, with the rest looked up from reference TRBV19 and TRBJ2-2, is DGGITQSPKYLFRKEGQNVTLSCEQNLNHDAMYWYRQDPGQGLRLIYYSQIVNDFQKGDIAEGYSVSREKKESFPLTVTSAQKNPTAFYLCASSIGRDTGELFFGEGSRLTVL.